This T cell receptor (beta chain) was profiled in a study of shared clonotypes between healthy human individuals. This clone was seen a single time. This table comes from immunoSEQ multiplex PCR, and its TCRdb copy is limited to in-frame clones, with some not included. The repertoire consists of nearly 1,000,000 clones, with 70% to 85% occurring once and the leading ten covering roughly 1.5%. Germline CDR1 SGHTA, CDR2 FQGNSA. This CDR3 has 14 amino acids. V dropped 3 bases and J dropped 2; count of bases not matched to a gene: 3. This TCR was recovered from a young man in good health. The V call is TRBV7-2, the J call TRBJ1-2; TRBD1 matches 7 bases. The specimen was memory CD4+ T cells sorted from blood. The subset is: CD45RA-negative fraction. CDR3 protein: CASSFRGGNYGYTF. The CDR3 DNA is TGTGCCAGCAGCTTCAGGGGGGGAAACTATGGCTACACCTTC.